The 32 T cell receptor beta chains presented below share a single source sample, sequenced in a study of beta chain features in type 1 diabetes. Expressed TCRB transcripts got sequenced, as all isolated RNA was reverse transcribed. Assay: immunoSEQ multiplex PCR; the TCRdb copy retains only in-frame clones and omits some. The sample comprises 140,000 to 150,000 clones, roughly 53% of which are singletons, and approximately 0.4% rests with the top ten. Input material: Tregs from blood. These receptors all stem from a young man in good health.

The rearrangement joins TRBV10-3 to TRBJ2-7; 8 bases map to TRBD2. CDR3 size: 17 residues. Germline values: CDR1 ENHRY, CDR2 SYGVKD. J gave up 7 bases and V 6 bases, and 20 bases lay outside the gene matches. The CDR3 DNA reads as TGTGCCATCAGCCTCCTCCCACTAGCGGCACAGCCCGGAGAGCAGTACTTC. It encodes CAISLLPLAAQPGEQYF.

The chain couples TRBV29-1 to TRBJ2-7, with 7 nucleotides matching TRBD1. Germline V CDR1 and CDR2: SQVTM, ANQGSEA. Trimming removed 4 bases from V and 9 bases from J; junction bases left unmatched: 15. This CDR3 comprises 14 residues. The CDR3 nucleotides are TGCAGCGTTGTTCCTCGGGACAGATCTAGTGGGCAGTACTTC. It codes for CSVVPRDRSSGQYF.

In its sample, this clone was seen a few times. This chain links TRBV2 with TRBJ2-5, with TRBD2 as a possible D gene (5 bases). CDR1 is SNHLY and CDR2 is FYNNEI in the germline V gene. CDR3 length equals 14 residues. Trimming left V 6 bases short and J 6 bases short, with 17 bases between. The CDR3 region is CASSLLGVHQTQYF. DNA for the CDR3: TGTGCCAGCAGCCTGCTCGGGGTTCATCAGACCCAGTACTTC.

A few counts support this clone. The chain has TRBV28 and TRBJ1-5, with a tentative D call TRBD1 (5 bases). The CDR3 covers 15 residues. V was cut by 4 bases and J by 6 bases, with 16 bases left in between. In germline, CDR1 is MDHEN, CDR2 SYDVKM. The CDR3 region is CASSYLRGGPQPQHF. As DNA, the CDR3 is TGTGCCAGCAGTTATCTCCGGGGGGGACCTCAGCCCCAGCATTTT.

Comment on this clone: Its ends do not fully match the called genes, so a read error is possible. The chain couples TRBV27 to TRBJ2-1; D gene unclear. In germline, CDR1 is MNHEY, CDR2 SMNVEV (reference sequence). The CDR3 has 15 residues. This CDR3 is CASSPSRNIHNGQFF. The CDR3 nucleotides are TGTGCCAGCAGTCCTTCTAGGAACATACACAATGGGCAGTTCTTC.

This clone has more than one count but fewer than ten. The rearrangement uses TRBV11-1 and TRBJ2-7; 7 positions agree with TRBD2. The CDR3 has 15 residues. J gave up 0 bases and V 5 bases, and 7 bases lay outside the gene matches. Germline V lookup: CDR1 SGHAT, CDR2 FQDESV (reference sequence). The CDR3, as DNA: TGTGCCAGCAGCCCGAGAGCGGGGAGCTCCTACGAGCAGTACTTC. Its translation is CASSPRAGSSYEQYF.

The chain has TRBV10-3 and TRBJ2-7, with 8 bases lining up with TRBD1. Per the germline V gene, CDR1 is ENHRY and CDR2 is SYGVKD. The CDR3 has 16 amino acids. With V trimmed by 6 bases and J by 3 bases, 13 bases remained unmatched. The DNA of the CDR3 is TGTGCCATCAGCGAATCAGGGGGCTTGGGCCACTACGAGCAGTACTTC. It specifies CAISESGGLGHYEQYF.

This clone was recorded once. In nucleotides, the CDR3 is TGTGCCAGCAGTTTATGGGGGCAGGGTACCTGGAATGAGCAGTTCTTC. Translated: CASSLWGQGTWNEQFF. The genes are TRBV27 and TRBJ2-1; TRBD1 might be the D (6 bases). Germline V CDR1 and CDR2: MNHEY, SMNVEV (reference sequence). Trimming shortened V by 1 base and J by 7 bases, and 17 bases separated the two germline ends. CDR3 size: 16 residues.

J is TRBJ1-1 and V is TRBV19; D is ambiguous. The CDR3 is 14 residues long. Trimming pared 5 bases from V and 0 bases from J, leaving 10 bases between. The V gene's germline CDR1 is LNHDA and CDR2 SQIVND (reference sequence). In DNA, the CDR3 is TGTGCCAGTAGTCTATCCAGGATGAACACTGAAGCTTTCTTT. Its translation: CASSLSRMNTEAFF.

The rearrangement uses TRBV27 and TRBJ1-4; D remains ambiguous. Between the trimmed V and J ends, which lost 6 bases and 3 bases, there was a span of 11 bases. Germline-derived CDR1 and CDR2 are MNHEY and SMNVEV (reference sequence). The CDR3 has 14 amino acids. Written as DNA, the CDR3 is TGTGCCAGCAGGGTGGGCCTACCTAATGAAAAACTGTTTTTT. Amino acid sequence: CASRVGLPNEKLFF.

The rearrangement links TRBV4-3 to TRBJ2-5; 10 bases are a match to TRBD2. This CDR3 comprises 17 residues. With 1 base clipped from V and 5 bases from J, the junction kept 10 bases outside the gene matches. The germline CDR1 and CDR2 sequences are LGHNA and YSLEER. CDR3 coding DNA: TGCGCCAGCAGCCAAGGAAGTCTAGCGGGAGATGTTGAGACCCAGTACTTC. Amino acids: CASSQGSLAGDVETQYF.

DNA of the CDR3: TGTGCCAGCAGCGTGGCAGGGAACACTGAAGCTTTCTTT. Translated: CASSVAGNTEAFF. The chain uses TRBV5-5 and TRBJ1-1; D remains ambiguous. The CDR3 runs 13 residues. Per germline, CDR1 SGHKS and CDR2 YYEKEE (reference sequence). V was trimmed by 4 bases and J by 1 base, leaving 8 bases between them.

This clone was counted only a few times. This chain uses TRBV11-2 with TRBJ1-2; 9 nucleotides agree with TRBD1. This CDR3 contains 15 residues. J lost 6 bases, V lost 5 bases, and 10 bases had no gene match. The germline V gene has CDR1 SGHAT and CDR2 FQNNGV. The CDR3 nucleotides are TGTGCCAGCAGCCGAAGACGGGACAGGGCAAATGGCTACACCTTC. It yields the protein CASSRRRDRANGYTF.

CDR3 DNA sequence: TGTGCCTGGAACCCCGGGACTGCAGCCTACGAGCAGTACTTC. This translates into CAWNPGTAAYEQYF. The chain combines TRBV30 with TRBJ2-7; a weak D match, TRBD2 (6 bases). Germline CDR1 reads GTSNPN; CDR2 reads SVGIG (reference sequence). The CDR3 has 14 residues. Trimming shortened V by 4 bases and J by 2 bases, and 15 bases separated the two germline ends.

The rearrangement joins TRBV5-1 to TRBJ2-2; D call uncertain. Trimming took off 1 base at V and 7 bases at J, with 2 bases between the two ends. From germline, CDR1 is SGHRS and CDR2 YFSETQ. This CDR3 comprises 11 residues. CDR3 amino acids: CASSLHGELFF. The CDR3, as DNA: TGCGCCAGCAGCTTGCACGGGGAGCTGTTTTTT.

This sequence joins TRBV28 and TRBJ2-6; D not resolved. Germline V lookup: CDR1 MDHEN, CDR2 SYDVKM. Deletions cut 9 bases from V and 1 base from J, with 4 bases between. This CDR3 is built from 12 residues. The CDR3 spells CASLSGANVLTF. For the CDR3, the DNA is TGTGCCAGTCTGTCTGGGGCCAACGTCCTGACTTTC.

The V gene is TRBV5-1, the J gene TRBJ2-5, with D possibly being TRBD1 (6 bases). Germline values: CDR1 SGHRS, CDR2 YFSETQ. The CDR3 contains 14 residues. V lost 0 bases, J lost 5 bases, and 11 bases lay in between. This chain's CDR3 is CASSLAGDQETQYF. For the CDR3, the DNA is TGCGCCAGCAGCTTGGCAGGGGATCAGGAGACCCAGTACTTC.

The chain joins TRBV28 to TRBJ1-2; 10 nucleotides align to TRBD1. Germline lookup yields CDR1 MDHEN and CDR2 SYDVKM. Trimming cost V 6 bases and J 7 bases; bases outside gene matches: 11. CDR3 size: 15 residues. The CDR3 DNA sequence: TGTGCCAGCAGAAATACCGGGACAGGGGTTTTTGGCTACACCTTC. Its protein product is CASRNTGTGVFGYTF.

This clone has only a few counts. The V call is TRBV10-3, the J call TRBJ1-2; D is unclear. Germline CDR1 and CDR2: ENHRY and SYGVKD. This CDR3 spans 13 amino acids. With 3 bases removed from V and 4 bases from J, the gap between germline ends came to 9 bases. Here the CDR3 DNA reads TGTGCCATCAGTGAATCCAATTTCTATGGCTACACCTTC. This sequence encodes CAISESNFYGYTF.

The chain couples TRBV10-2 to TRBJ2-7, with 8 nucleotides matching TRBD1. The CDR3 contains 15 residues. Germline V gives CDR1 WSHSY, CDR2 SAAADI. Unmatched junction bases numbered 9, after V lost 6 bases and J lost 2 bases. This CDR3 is CASRSAGTGPYEQYF. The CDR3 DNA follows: TGCGCCAGCAGATCCGCCGGGACAGGTCCCTACGAGCAGTACTTC.

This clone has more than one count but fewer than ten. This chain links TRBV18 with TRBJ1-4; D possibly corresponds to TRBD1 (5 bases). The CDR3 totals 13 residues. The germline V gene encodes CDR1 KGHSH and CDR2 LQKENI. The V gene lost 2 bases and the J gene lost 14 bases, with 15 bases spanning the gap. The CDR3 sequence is CASSPGAPVALFF. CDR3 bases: TGTGCCAGCTCACCAGGGGCACCGGTGGCGCTGTTTTTT. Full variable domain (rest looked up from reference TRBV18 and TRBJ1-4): NAGVMQNPRHLVRRRGQEARLRCSPMKGHSHVYWYRQLPEEGLKFMVYLQKENIIDESGMPKERFSAEFPKEGPSILRIQQVVRGDSAAYFCASSPGAPVALFFGSGTQLSVL.

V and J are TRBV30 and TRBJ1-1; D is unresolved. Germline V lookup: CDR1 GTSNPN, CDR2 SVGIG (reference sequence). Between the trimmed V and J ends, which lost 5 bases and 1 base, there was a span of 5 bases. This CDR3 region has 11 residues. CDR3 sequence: CAWQKNTEAFF. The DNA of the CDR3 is TGTGCCTGGCAGAAGAACACTGAAGCTTTCTTT.

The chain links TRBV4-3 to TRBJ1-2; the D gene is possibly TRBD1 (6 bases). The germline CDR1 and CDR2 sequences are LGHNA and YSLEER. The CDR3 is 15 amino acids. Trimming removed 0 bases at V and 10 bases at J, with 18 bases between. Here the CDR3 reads CASSQDPDSQRIYTF. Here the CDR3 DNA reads TGCGCCAGCAGCCAAGACCCGGACAGCCAGAGGATCTACACCTTC.

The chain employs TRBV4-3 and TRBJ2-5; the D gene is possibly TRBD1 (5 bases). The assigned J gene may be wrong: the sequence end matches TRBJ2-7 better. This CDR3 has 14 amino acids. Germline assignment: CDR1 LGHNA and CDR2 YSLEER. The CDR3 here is CASSQFSGAPEQYF. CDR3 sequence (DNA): TGCGCCAGCAGCCAATTTAGTGGGGCCCCCGAGCAGTACTTC.

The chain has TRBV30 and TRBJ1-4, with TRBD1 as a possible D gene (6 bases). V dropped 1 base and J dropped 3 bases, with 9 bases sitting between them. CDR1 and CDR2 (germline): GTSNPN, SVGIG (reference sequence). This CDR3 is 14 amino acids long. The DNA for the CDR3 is TGTGCCTGGAGTGAGACAGGACCTAATGAAAAACTGTTTTTT. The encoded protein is CAWSETGPNEKLFF.

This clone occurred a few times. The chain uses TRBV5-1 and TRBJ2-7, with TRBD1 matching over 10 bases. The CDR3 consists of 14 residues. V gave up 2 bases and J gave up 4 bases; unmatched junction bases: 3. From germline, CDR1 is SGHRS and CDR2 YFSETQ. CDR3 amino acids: CASSFRTGGYEQYF. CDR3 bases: TGCGCCAGCAGCTTCCGGACAGGGGGGTACGAGCAGTACTTC. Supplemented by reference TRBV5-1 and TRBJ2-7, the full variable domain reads KAGVTQTPRYLIKTRGQQVTLSCSPISGHRSVSWYQQTPGQGLQFLFEYFSETQRNKGNFPGRFSGRQFSNSRSEMNVSTLELGDSALYLCASSFRTGGYEQYFGPGTRLTVT.

The CDR3 DNA reads as TGTGCCAGCAGCTTAGAGACGGGGTCGGGCACCGGGGAGCTGTTTTTT. It codes for CASSLETGSGTGELFF. V usage is TRBV7-9 and J usage is TRBJ2-2, with D perhaps matching TRBD2 (5 bases). Germline V gene sequence: CDR1 SEHNR, CDR2 FQNEAQ (reference sequence). V dropped 1 base and J dropped 4 bases, with 13 bases sitting between them. The CDR3 extends over 16 amino acids. The entire variable domain, with the rest obtained from reference TRBV7-9 and TRBJ2-2, is as follows: DTGVSQNPRHKITKRGQNVTFRCDPISEHNRLYWYRQTLGQGPEFLTYFQNEAQLEKSRLLSDRFSAERPKGSFSTLEIQRTEQGDSAMYLCASSLETGSGTGELFFGEGSRLTVL.

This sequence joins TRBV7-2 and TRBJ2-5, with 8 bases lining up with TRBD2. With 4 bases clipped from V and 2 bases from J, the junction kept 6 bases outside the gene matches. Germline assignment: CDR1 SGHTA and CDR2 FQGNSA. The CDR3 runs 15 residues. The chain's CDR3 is CASSSGLAVQETQYF. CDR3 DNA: TGTGCCAGCAGCTCTGGACTAGCAGTTCAAGAGACCCAGTACTTC. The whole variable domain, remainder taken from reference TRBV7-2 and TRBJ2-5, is GAGVSQSPSNKVTEKGKDVELRCDPISGHTALYWYRQSLGQGLEFLIYFQGNSAPDKSGLPSDRFSAERTGGSVSTLTIQRTQQEDSAVYLCASSSGLAVQETQYFGPGTRLLVL.

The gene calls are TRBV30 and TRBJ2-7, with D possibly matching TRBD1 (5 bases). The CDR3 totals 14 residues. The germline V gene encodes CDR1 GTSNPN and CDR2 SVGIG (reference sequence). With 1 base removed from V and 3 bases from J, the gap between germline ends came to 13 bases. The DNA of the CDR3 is TGTGCCTGGAGTGCGACAGTTAATATCTACGAGCAGTACTTC. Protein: CAWSATVNIYEQYF.

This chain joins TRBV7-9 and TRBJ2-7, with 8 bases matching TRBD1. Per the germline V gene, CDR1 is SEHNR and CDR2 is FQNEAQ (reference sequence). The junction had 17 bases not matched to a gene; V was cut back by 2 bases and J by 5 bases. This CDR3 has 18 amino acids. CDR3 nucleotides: TGTGCCAGCAGCTTAATTAGGTTTACCGACAGGGGTCTGGACGAGCAGTACTTC. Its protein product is CASSLIRFTDRGLDEQYF. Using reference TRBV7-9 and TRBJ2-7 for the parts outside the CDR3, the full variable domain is DTGVSQNPRHKITKRGQNVTFRCDPISEHNRLYWYRQTLGQGPEFLTYFQNEAQLEKSRLLSDRFSAERPKGSFSTLEIQRTEQGDSAMYLCASSLIRFTDRGLDEQYFGPGTRLTVT.

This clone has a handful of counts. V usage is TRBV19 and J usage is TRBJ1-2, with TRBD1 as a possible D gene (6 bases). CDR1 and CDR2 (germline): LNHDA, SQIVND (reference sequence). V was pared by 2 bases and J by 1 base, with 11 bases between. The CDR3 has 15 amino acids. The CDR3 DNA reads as TGTGCCAGTAGTATACGGGGGGCACGTAACTATGGCTACACCTTC. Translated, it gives CASSIRGARNYGYTF.

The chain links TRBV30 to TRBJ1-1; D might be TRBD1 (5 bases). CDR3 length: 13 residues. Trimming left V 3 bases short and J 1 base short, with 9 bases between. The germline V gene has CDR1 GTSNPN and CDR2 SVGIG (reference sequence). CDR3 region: CAWRSRENTEAFF. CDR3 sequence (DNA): TGTGCCTGGAGGTCCAGGGAGAACACTGAAGCTTTCTTT. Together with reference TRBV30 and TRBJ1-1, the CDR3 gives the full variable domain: SQTIHQWPATLVQPVGSPLSLECTVEGTSNPNLYWYRQAAGRGLQLLFYSVGIGQISSEVPQNLSASRPQDRQFILSSKKLLLSDSGFYLCAWRSRENTEAFFGQGTRLTVV.